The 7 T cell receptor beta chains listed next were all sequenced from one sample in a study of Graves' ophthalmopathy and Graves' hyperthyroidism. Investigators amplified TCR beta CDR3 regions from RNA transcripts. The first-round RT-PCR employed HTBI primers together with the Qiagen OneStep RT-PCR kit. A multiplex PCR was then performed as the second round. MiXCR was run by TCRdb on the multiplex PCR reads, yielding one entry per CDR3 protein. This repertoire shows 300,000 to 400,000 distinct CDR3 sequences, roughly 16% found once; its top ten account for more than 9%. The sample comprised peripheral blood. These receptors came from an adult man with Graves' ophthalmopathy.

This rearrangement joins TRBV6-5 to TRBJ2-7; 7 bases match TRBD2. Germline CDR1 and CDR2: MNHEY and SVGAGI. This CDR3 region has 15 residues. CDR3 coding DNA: TGTGCCAGCAGTTACTCGGGCGGGAGCTCCTATGAGCAGTACGTC. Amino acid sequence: CASSYSGGSSYEQYV.

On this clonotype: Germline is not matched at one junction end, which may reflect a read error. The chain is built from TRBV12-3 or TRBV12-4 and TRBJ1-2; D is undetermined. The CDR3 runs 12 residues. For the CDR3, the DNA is TGTGCCAGCAGCTTAGGGCGAAATGGCTACAACTTC. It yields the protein CASSLGRNGYNF.

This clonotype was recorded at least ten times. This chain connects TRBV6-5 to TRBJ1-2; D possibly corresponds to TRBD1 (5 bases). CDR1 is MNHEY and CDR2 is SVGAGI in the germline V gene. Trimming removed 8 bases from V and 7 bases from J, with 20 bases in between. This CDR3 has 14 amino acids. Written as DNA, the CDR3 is TGTGCCAGCGAAAATTCAAACAGGCTCTTTGGCTACACCTTC. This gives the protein CASENSNRLFGYTF.

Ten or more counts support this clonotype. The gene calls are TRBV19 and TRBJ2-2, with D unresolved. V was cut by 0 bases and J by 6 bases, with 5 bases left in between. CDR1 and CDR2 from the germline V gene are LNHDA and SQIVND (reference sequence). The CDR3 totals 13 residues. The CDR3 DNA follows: TGTGCCAGTAGTATAGACCTGGCCGGGGAGCTGTTTTTT. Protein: CASSIDLAGELFF.

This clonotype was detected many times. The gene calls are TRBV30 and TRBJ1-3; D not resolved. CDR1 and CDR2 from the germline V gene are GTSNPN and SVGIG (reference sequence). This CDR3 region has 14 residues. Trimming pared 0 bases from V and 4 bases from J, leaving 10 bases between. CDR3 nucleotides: TGTGCCTGGAGTGTACGCAGTCTAGGAAACACCATATATTTT. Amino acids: CAWSVRSLGNTIYF. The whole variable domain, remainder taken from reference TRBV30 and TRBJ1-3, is SQTIHQWPATLVQPVGSPLSLECTVEGTSNPNLYWYRQAAGRGLQLLFYSVGIGQISSEVPQNLSASRPQDRQFILSSKKLLLSDSGFYLCAWSVRSLGNTIYFGEGSWLTVV.

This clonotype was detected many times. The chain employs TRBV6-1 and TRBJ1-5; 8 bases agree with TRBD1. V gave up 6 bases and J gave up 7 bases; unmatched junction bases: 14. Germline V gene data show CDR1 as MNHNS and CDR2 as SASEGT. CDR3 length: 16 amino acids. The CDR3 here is CASSDRGSGLGQPQHF. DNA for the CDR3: TGTGCCAGCAGCGACAGGGGCTCAGGGCTCGGACAGCCCCAGCATTTT.

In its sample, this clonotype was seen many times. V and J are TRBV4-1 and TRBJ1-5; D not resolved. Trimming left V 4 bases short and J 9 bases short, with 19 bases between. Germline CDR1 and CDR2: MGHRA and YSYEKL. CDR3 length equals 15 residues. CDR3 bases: TGCGCCAGCAGCCTCGGAACGGAAGTTAAATCGCCCCAGCATTTT. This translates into CASSLGTEVKSPQHF.